The 26 T cell receptor beta chains below were found in one sample sequenced in a study of T cells in Graves' hyperthyroidism and ophthalmopathy (dated by TCRdb to about 2019). Library generation was performed with multiplex PCR. The sequencer listed for this sample is Illumina HiSeq 2000. The TCR beta CDR3 regions were amplified from the RNA transcripts. The TCR CDR3 was subjected to a first round of RT-PCR using the HTBI primer set and the Qiagen OneStep RT-PCR kit. TCRdb reprocessed the public reads (quality trimming at Q25 with fastp, clone calling with MiXCR) and kept in-frame beta chains. Entries that share a CDR3 protein sequence are merged under the most common genes and DNA. This sample has about 520,000 distinct CDR3 sequences in its table, and around 22% of those were observed once. The top ten hold 10% to 12% of the sample. Sequenced input: blood. The receptors derive from a woman in her twenties or thirties with Graves' ophthalmopathy.

This clonotype was seen many times. This rearrangement joins TRBV7-3 to TRBJ1-3; 9 nucleotides line up with TRBD1. V gave up 4 bases and J gave up 8 bases; unmatched junction bases: 3. This CDR3 has 13 amino acids. Germline V gene sequence: CDR1 SGHTA, CDR2 FQGTGA. This chain's CDR3 is CASSWGQGDTIYF. CDR3 bases: TGTGCCAGCAGCTGGGGACAGGGAGACACCATATATTTT.

In this sample, this clonotype turned up many times. This sequence joins TRBV2 and TRBJ2-2; weak D call: TRBD1 (6 bases). V lost 5 bases and J 3 bases, leaving 10 bases between the germline ends. The CDR3 is 14 residues long. Per germline, CDR1 SNHLY and CDR2 FYNNEI. The CDR3 sequence: CASSPDSYTGELFF. The CDR3, as DNA: TGTGCCAGCAGTCCGGACAGCTACACCGGGGAGCTGTTTTTT.

This clonotype has just a few counts. At one of its ends the junction is not consistent with the germline gene, which may arise from a read error. DNA for the CDR3: TGCAGTGCGAGAGGCAGGGTCGCCCGCTCCTATAATTCACCCCTCCACTTT. This translates into CSARGRVARSYNSPLHF. The chain recombines TRBV20-1 with TRBJ1-6; possible D gene TRBD1, 5 bases. This CDR3 region has 17 residues. CDR1 is DFQATT and CDR2 is SNEGSKA in the germline V gene (reference sequence).

This clonotype was counted at least ten times. The chain carries TRBV5-1 and TRBJ1-2, with D maybe TRBD1 (6 bases). The CDR3 consists of 15 residues. Germline V gives CDR1 SGHRS, CDR2 YFSETQ. The ends were cut back, 4 bases at V and 3 bases at J, with 16 bases in the middle. This CDR3 is CASSETGTQDYGYTF. CDR3 nucleotide sequence: TGCGCCAGCAGCGAAACCGGGACACAGGACTATGGCTACACCTTC.

This sequence joins TRBV19 and TRBJ2-7; TRBD1 might be the D (5 bases). The length of the CDR3 is 14 residues. Trimming stripped 3 bases from V and 5 bases from J, with 14 bases between. The germline CDR1 and CDR2 sequences are LNHDA and SQIVND (reference sequence). CDR3: CASSMADSFNEQYF. The CDR3 DNA follows: TGTGCCAGTAGTATGGCCGACAGTTTCAACGAGCAGTACTTC. The full variable domain, with the rest looked up from reference TRBV19 and TRBJ2-7, is DGGITQSPKYLFRKEGQNVTLSCEQNLNHDAMYWYRQDPGQGLRLIYYSQIVNDFQKGDIAEGYSVSREKKESFPLTVTSAQKNPTAFYLCASSMADSFNEQYFGPGTRLTVT.

This clonotype was found many times. CDR3 in amino acids: CASSASSRQYF. The CDR3 nucleotides are TGTGCCAGCAGCGCCTCCTCAAGGCAGTACTTC. The chain has TRBV12-3 or TRBV12-4 and TRBJ2-7; D not resolved. The CDR3 is 11 amino acids. V was shortened by 6 bases and J by 9 bases, with 12 bases between the two germline ends.

This clonotype was detected ten times or more. The CDR3 coding sequence is TGTGCCAGCAGCCCTAGACAGTCCCACGAGCAGTACTTC. Amino acids: CASSPRQSHEQYF. The chain has TRBV7-9 and TRBJ2-7; D is possibly TRBD1 (5 bases). CDR1 is SEHNR, CDR2 FQNEAQ, per germline (reference sequence). CDR3 size: 13 residues. Trimming took 5 bases from V and 5 from J, leaving 13 bases between them. The variable domain in full, completed from reference TRBV7-9 and TRBJ2-7, reads DTGVSQNPRHKITKRGQNVTFRCDPISEHNRLYWYRQTLGQGPEFLTYFQNEAQLEKSRLLSDRFSAERPKGSFSTLEIQRTEQGDSAMYLCASSPRQSHEQYFGPGTRLTVT.

This clonotype was picked up many times. The rearrangement uses TRBV6-1 and TRBJ1-1; a possible D gene is TRBD1 (5 bases). Germline loops: CDR1 MNHNS, CDR2 SASEGT. This CDR3 is built from 15 residues. Trimming cost V 5 bases and J 0 bases, with 13 bases left between them. CDR3 bases: TGTGCCAGCAGTCGCCCGACAGAGATGAACACTGAAGCTTTCTTT. Translation: CASSRPTEMNTEAFF.

In this sample, this clonotype turned up a few times. The V call is TRBV29-1, the J call TRBJ1-3; 9 positions match TRBD1. This CDR3 contains 13 residues. With 6 bases clipped from V and 4 bases from J, the junction kept 4 bases outside the gene matches. Per the germline V gene, CDR1 is SQVTM and CDR2 is ANQGSEA. The CDR3 sequence: CSVTGGEGNTIYF. The DNA for the CDR3 is TGCAGCGTAACAGGGGGCGAAGGAAACACCATATATTTT.

This clonotype was counted many times. The rearrangement uses TRBV6-1 and TRBJ2-7; TRBD2 matches at 7 bases. Looked up from germline, CDR1 is MNHNS and CDR2 is SASEGT. Unmatched junction bases numbered 4, after V lost 3 bases and J lost 2 bases. The CDR3 covers 14 residues. CDR3 protein: CASSDASGTYEQYF. CDR3 nucleotides: TGTGCCAGCAGTGACGCTAGCGGAACCTACGAGCAGTACTTC.

This clonotype was seen ten or more times. The chain recombines TRBV11-2 with TRBJ1-2; D call uncertain. This CDR3 has 15 amino acids. Deletions cut 5 bases from V and 6 bases from J, with 19 bases between. Germline V gene lookup returns CDR1 SGHAT and CDR2 FQNNGV. CDR3 sequence: CASSRSDGSLHGYTF. The CDR3 DNA reads as TGTGCCAGCAGCCGATCGGACGGTTCGCTCCATGGCTACACCTTC.

In this sample, this clonotype turned up many times. The CDR3 nucleotides read TGTGCCAGCAGTTACGGCAGAAGTAACTATGGCTACACCTTC. It specifies CASSYGRSNYGYTF. This chain uses TRBV6-2 or TRBV6-3 with TRBJ1-2, with D unclear. The CDR3 has 14 residues. Trimming took off 2 bases at V and 1 base at J, with 8 bases between the two ends. Germline loops: CDR1 MNHEY, CDR2 SVGEGT.

This clonotype was counted many times. A much more abundant neighbour one base away suggests this may be a read error. The chain is built from TRBV2 and TRBJ1-5; D unclear. Germline loops: CDR1 SNHLY, CDR2 FYNNEI. Trimming took 4 bases from V and 2 from J, leaving 9 bases between them. CDR3 length: 14 residues. CDR3 nucleotide sequence: TGTGCCAGCAGTGGTGGAAGGGGCAATCAGCCCCAGCATTTT. Amino acids: CASSGGRGNQPQHF.

This clonotype was observed a few times. The V call is TRBV9, the J call TRBJ1-5; 9 bases line up with TRBD1. J was trimmed by 1 base and V by 2 bases; bases with no gene match: 7. The CDR3 totals 17 residues. CDR1 is SGDLS, CDR2 YYNGEE, per germline. The CDR3 region is CASSVGPGQGSNQPQHF. The CDR3 DNA is TGTGCCAGCAGCGTGGGCCCGGGACAGGGAAGCAATCAGCCCCAGCATTTT.

At least ten counts were recorded for this clonotype. The CDR3 DNA follows: TGTGCCAGCAGTCCAGGGGGCGAGAACACTGAAGCTTTCTTT. Translating gives CASSPGGENTEAFF. The chain uses TRBV12-3 or TRBV12-4 and TRBJ1-1; 8 positions agree with TRBD1. With 5 bases clipped from V and 1 base from J, the junction kept 3 bases outside the gene matches. The CDR3 consists of 14 residues.

The sample holds many counts of this clonotype. The chain is built from TRBV7-2 and TRBJ2-5, with unresolved D. Trimming took 3 bases from V and 8 from J, leaving 7 bases between them. The V gene's germline CDR1 is SGHTA and CDR2 FQGNSA. The CDR3 loop spans 11 amino acids. The DNA for the CDR3 is TGTGCCAGCAGCTTCCGACAAACCCAGTACTTC. This gives the protein CASSFRQTQYF.

This clonotype was observed many times. The J gene is TRBJ2-7, the V gene TRBV10-3; the D gene is possibly TRBD1 (5 bases). This CDR3 contains 12 residues. Trimming took off 6 bases at V and 5 bases at J, with 11 bases between the two ends. Germline V gene lookup returns CDR1 ENHRY and CDR2 SYGVKD. CDR3: CAIRETDDEQYF. The CDR3, as DNA: TGTGCCATCAGGGAGACAGACGACGAGCAGTACTTC.

This clonotype was detected ten times or more. The rearrangement uses TRBV11-2 and TRBJ2-7, with D perhaps matching TRBD2 (5 bases). CDR1 is SGHAT and CDR2 is FQNNGV in the germline V gene. Deletions cut 0 bases from V and 1 base from J, with 13 bases between. The CDR3 runs to 16 residues. DNA for the CDR3: TGTGCCAGCAGCTTAGATTTGGAGGCCGGATCCTACGAGCAGTACTTC. Translating it yields CASSLDLEAGSYEQYF.

This clonotype was detected once. The J gene is TRBJ1-1, the V gene TRBV5-1; tentative D call: TRBD1 (6 bases). The CDR3 is 13 residues long. The germline gives CDR1 SGHRS, CDR2 YFSETQ. The germline V and J ends were trimmed by 6 bases and 1 base, with 10 bases remaining between them. Written as DNA, the CDR3 is TGCGCCAGCACAGGGGAGGGGAACACTGAAGCTTTCTTT. Translating gives CASTGEGNTEAFF.

This clonotype was counted a few times. A read error may account for a junction end that differs from germline. The CDR3 nucleotides are TGTGCCGGTAGTCCTCAGACGGCTAGACCCACTGAAGCTTTCTTT. It translates to CAGSPQTARPTEAFF. V usage is TRBV19 and J usage is TRBJ1-1; D unclear. The CDR3 spans 15 residues. Per the germline V gene, CDR1 is LNHDA and CDR2 is SQIVND (reference sequence). The variable domain in full, with the rest retrieved from reference TRBV19 and TRBJ1-1, is DGGITQSPKYLFRKEGQNVTLSCEQNLNHDAMYWYRQDPGQGLRLIYYSQIVNDFQKGDIAEGYSVSREKKESFPLTVTSAQKNPTAFYLCAGSPQTARPTEAFFGQGTRLTVV.

There are a few counts of this clonotype. The chain uses TRBV20-1 and TRBJ1-2; TRBD1 aligns across 9 bases. J gave up 0 bases and V 7 bases, and 3 bases lay outside the gene matches. CDR1 is DFQATT and CDR2 is SNEGSKA in the germline V gene (reference sequence). This CDR3 comprises 13 residues. CDR3 protein: CSVRQGANYGYTF. In DNA, the CDR3 is TGCAGTGTCAGACAGGGGGCTAACTATGGCTACACCTTC.

In its sample, this clonotype was seen many times. This sequence joins TRBV6-5 and TRBJ2-4, with D unclear. The germline V and J ends were trimmed by 7 bases and 2 bases, with 12 bases remaining between them. Germline CDR1 and CDR2: MNHEY and SVGAGI. The CDR3 spans 14 residues. The CDR3 DNA follows: TGTGCCAGCACCCTTATATTGTCCAAAAACATTCAGTACTTC. It specifies CASTLILSKNIQYF.

This clonotype was observed many times. The chain is built from TRBV2 and TRBJ2-5, with TRBD1 identical over 7 bases. Germline values: CDR1 SNHLY, CDR2 FYNNEI. After removal of 8 bases from V and 1 base from J, the junction contained 7 bases not matched to a gene. This CDR3 contains 14 residues. The CDR3 bases are TGTGCCAGCGCCACCTGGGACAGCCAAGAGACCCAGTACTTC. Protein: CASATWDSQETQYF.

V is TRBV28 and J is TRBJ1-6; D is unclear. The CDR3 is made up of 15 amino acids. Trimming shortened V by 2 bases and J by 3 bases, and 8 bases separated the two germline ends. CDR1 is MDHEN and CDR2 is SYDVKM in the germline V gene. The CDR3 loop reads CASSLGADYNSPLHF. As DNA, the CDR3 is TGTGCCAGCAGTTTAGGTGCAGACTATAATTCACCCCTCCACTTT.

This CDR3 is CASLGTATGQYF. CDR3 nucleotide sequence: TGTGCCAGTCTAGGGACGGCTACGGGGCAGTACTTC. V is TRBV28 and J is TRBJ2-7; either TRBD1 or TRBD2 may supply D (5 bases each). Per the germline V gene, CDR1 is MDHEN and CDR2 is SYDVKM. V gave up 9 bases and J gave up 9 bases, with 18 bases separating them. The CDR3 sequence is 12 residues long.

This clonotype has at least ten counts. This sequence may be a read error, since a much larger clone differs from it by one base. V and J are TRBV28 and TRBJ1-5; D remains ambiguous. The CDR3 runs to 11 residues. The V gene lost 5 bases and the J gene lost 4 bases, with 3 bases spanning the gap. The germline CDR1 and CDR2 sequences are MDHEN and SYDVKM. The CDR3 loop reads CASSTNQPQHF. The CDR3 region has the DNA TGTGCCAGCAGTACGAATCAGCCCCAGCATTTT.